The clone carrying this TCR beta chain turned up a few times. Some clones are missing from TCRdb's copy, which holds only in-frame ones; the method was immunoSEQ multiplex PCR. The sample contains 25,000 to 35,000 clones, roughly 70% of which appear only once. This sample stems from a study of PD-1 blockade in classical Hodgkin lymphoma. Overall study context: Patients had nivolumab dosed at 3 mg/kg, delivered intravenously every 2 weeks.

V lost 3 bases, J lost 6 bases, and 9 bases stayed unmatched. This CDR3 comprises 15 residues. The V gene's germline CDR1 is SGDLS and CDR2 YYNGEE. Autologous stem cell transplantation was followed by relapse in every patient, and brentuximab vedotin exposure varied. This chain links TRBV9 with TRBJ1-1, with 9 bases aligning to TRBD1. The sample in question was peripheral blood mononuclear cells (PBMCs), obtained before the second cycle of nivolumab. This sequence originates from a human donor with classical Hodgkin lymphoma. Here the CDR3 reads CASSASPTGGAEAFF. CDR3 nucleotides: TGTGCCAGCAGCGCCTCCCCGACAGGGGGGGCTGAAGCTTTCTTT.